Below, 22 T cell receptor beta chains from the same sample are listed, as sequenced in a study of regulatory T cells in long-lasting Graves disease (dated by TCRdb to about 2021). Library generation was performed with multiplex PCR. Instrument on record: Illumina HiSeq 4000. iRepertoire HTBI primers and Arm-PCR amplification of CDR3 regions were used to construct TCR beta libraries. Through fastp at Q25 and MiXCR, TCRdb rebuilt clones from the public reads, retaining in-frame beta chains. Records with the same CDR3 protein are collapsed into one entry carrying the most frequent genes and DNA. The sample has a few hundred thousand distinct CDR3 sequences on record, around an eighth of them singletons. The ten largest make up 10% of the sample. The time point tag for this specimen amounts to: newly diagnosed GD, antithyroid drugs for less than 3 months. For both TCR sequencing and RNA sequencing, RNA was extracted from PBMCs in TRIzol.

Separately, the same data were catalogued under a study of T cells in Graves' hyperthyroidism and ophthalmopathy.

The sequencing here drew on peripheral blood mononuclear cells (PBMCs), taken at new diagnosis, from a patient treated with antithyroid drugs. The receptors come from a man aged 25 to 40 with Graves disease. Donor details come from another sample of the same person, matched by shared clones.

The V and J genes are TRBV6-2 or TRBV6-3 and TRBJ2-5; the match to TRBD2 covers 7 bases. J was trimmed by 5 bases and V by 4 bases; bases with no gene match: 16. CDR3 length: 17 residues. In germline, CDR1 is MNHEY, CDR2 SVGEGT. CDR3 nucleotides: TGTGCCAGCAGTTTGGGATTTCTAGCGGATGGGGGGGAGACCCAGTACTTC. Translation: CASSLGFLADGGETQYF.

This clonotype appeared many times. V is TRBV2 and J is TRBJ1-1; maybe TRBD1 (6 bases). Germline values: CDR1 SNHLY, CDR2 FYNNEI. This CDR3 has 13 residues. The V end lost 7 bases, the J end lost 10 bases, and 19 bases lay between the germline ends. CDR3 amino acids: CASTPQGWFGAFF. The CDR3 bases are TGTGCCAGCACGCCACAGGGATGGTTCGGAGCTTTCTTT.

The chain couples TRBV30 to TRBJ2-1; 7 nucleotides align to TRBD1. V was pared by 1 base and J by 3 bases, with 12 bases of the junction left unmatched. Germline CDR1 reads GTSNPN; CDR2 reads SVGIG (reference sequence). The CDR3 runs 17 residues. Here the CDR3 reads CAWSEIRGQGSYNEQFF. The CDR3 region has the DNA TGTGCCTGGAGTGAAATAAGGGGGCAGGGTAGCTACAATGAGCAGTTCTTC.

The sample holds many counts of this clonotype. This rearrangement joins TRBV20-1 to TRBJ2-7; 11 nucleotides agree with TRBD1. This CDR3 comprises 14 residues. Germline CDR1 reads DFQATT; CDR2 reads SNEGSKA (reference sequence). V trimming: 5 bases; J trimming: 7 bases; junction bases outside the gene matches: 10. CDR3 protein: CSAGRGQGVREQYF. The CDR3 nucleotides read TGCAGTGCTGGAAGGGGACAGGGGGTTAGGGAGCAGTACTTC.

This clonotype is a singleton in its sample. A much larger clone differs by one base, so this may be a read error. This chain links TRBV20-1 with TRBJ1-5; D perhaps matches TRBD1 (6 bases). CDR1 is DFQATT and CDR2 is SNEGSKA in the germline V gene (reference sequence). CDR3 size: 13 residues. V was pared by 6 bases and J by 7 bases, with 16 bases between. As DNA, the CDR3 is TGCAGTGCAGTGGGGGGGCCCGACCAGCCCCAGCATTTT. Its translation is CSAVGGPDQPQHF.

This clonotype appeared a few times. The V and J genes are TRBV4-1 and TRBJ1-2; D may be TRBD1 (6 bases). Germline V gives CDR1 MGHRA, CDR2 YSYEKL. This CDR3 is built from 15 residues. V was trimmed by 1 base and J by 8 bases, leaving 17 bases between them. The CDR3 region is CASSQGSGERGGYTF. DNA for the CDR3: TGCGCCAGCAGCCAAGGTTCAGGGGAAAGAGGGGGCTACACCTTC.

Many counts were recorded for this clonotype. The chain links TRBV27 to TRBJ2-1; D might be TRBD2 (8 bases). The germline V and J ends were trimmed by 5 bases and 10 bases, with 24 bases remaining between them. CDR3 size: 16 residues. The germline V gene has CDR1 MNHEY and CDR2 SMNVEV (reference sequence). As DNA, the CDR3 is TGTGCCAGCAGTCCCCAGGGGGGACTAGTTAGTCACGAGCAGTTCTTC. It encodes CASSPQGGLVSHEQFF.

The V gene is TRBV12-3 or TRBV12-4, the J gene TRBJ2-1; 8 bases align to TRBD1. Unmatched junction bases numbered 20, after V lost 3 bases and J lost 7 bases. The length of the CDR3 is 19 residues. The CDR3 DNA is TGTGCCAGCAGTTTCGCAAACCCGTGGACAGGGATGCTTTCGAATGAGCAGTTCTTC. Protein: CASSFANPWTGMLSNEQFF.

This clonotype showed up just a few times. V usage is TRBV5-1 and J usage is TRBJ2-1; perhaps TRBD2 as D (6 bases). The CDR3 sequence is 15 residues long. The germline V gene has CDR1 SGHRS and CDR2 YFSETQ. The ends were cut back, 0 bases at V and 6 bases at J, with 13 bases in the middle. The CDR3 coding sequence is TGCGCCAGCAGCTTGGCGGGAGCTCGCCGCAATGAGCAGTTCTTC. Protein: CASSLAGARRNEQFF.

A few counts support this clonotype. The DNA is omitted, as the CDR3 cannot be located on it reliably, and the CDR3 follows TCRdb's listing. The J gene is TRBJ1-1, the V gene TRBV6-9; the table's D call TRBD1 went unverified against the DNA. CDR1 and CDR2 (germline): MNHGY, SVAAGI. The CDR3 numbers 13 amino acids, ends counted. The CDR3 loop reads CASSLGMGVEAFF.

This clonotype has ten or more counts. V gene TRBV30 combines with J gene TRBJ1-1; D is uncertain. This CDR3 is built from 11 residues. V lost 2 bases and J lost 11, with 12 bases in between. Germline lookup yields CDR1 GTSNPN and CDR2 SVGIG (reference sequence). Written as DNA, the CDR3 is TGTGCCTGGAGTAGGGCTGCTAAGGCTTTCTTT. Translated: CAWSRAAKAFF.

Here the CDR3 reads CASSQRVAKNIQYF. CDR3 nucleotides: TGCGCCAGCAGCCAACGGGTGGCCAAAAACATTCAGTACTTC. This rearrangement joins TRBV4-1 to TRBJ2-4; D uncertain. The germline gives CDR1 MGHRA, CDR2 YSYEKL. Trimming cost V 2 bases and J 1 base, with 6 bases left between them. This CDR3 region has 14 residues.

With regard to this clonotype: It is likely a read error: a sequence one base away is far more abundant. CDR3 residues: CASSQQALGYGYTF. CDR3 DNA sequence: TGTGCCAGCAGCCAACAGGCCCTGGGCTATGGCTACACCTTC. This chain uses TRBV14 with TRBJ1-2; D is uncertain. Germline-derived CDR1 and CDR2 are SGHDN and FVKESK. The V and J ends lost 2 bases and 4 bases respectively, with 11 bases between them. The CDR3 contains 14 residues. Together with reference TRBV14 and TRBJ1-2, the CDR3 gives the full variable domain: EAGVTQFPSHSVIEKGQTVTLRCDPISGHDNLYWYRRVMGKEIKFLLHFVKESKQDESGMPNNRFLAERTGGTYSTLKVQPAELEDSGVYFCASSQQALGYGYTFGSGTRLTVV.

Ten or more counts support this clonotype. V gene TRBV2 combines with J gene TRBJ1-2; TRBD1 aligns across 7 bases. This CDR3 is 12 amino acids long. The ends lost 8 bases at V and 8 bases at J; junction bases unmatched: 8. Germline-derived CDR1 and CDR2 are SNHLY and FYNNEI. CDR3 nucleotide sequence: TGTGCCAGCGGTTTGACAGGGAAAGGCTACACCTTC. As protein: CASGLTGKGYTF.

V usage is TRBV5-1 and J usage is TRBJ2-3; 11 bases match TRBD2. The CDR3 has 21 residues. J gave up 0 bases and V 2 bases, and 17 bases lay outside the gene matches. Germline-derived CDR1 and CDR2 are SGHRS and YFSETQ. The CDR3 nucleotides are TGCGCCAGCAGCTTAACCACTATAGGACTAGCGGGTGTAGGGAGCACAGATACGCAGTATTTT. Its translation: CASSLTTIGLAGVGSTDTQYF.

This clonotype was seen many times. The chain recombines TRBV6-1 with TRBJ2-5, with 12 nucleotides matching TRBD1. CDR3 size: 16 residues. Per the germline V gene, CDR1 is MNHNS and CDR2 is SASEGT. V lost 8 bases to trimming and J lost 2 bases; unmatched junction nucleotides: 9. In DNA, the CDR3 is TGTGCCAGCCGGGACAGGGGGCGATTGGAGCAAGAGACCCAGTACTTC. Translated: CASRDRGRLEQETQYF.

This chain links TRBV28 with TRBJ2-3; 10 bases fit TRBD2. The germline CDR1 and CDR2 sequences are MDHEN and SYDVKM. J was trimmed by 3 bases and V by 5 bases; bases with no gene match: 14. The CDR3 is made up of 18 amino acids. CDR3 protein: CASSPPGTSVTKTDTQYF. CDR3 nucleotides: TGTGCCAGCAGTCCCCCCGGGACTAGCGTGACAAAAACAGATACGCAGTATTTT.

This clonotype came up a few times. This chain links TRBV28 with TRBJ2-7; a possible D gene is TRBD1 (6 bases). CDR3 length equals 17 residues. Germline lookup yields CDR1 MDHEN and CDR2 SYDVKM. Trimming took off 6 bases at V and 3 bases at J, with 24 bases between the two ends. The CDR3 region has the DNA TGTGCCAGCAGCCATTGGACAGTTAAATTGGGGGTCTACGAGCAGTACTTC. It is translated as CASSHWTVKLGVYEQYF.

This clonotype was counted many times. In nucleotides, the CDR3 is TGTGCCAGCAGTGAAGAGATAGGGGGGTTCTACAATGAGCAGTTCTTC. Protein: CASSEEIGGFYNEQFF. This rearrangement joins TRBV6-1 to TRBJ2-1; D is perhaps TRBD1 or TRBD2 (6 bases each). V lost 1 base and J lost 3, with 13 bases in between. Germline CDR1 is MNHNS and CDR2 is SASEGT. The CDR3 length is 16 residues.

There are many counts of this clonotype. This chain joins TRBV7-8 and TRBJ2-3; the D is unclear. The germline V gene has CDR1 SGHVS and CDR2 FQNEAQ. The V gene lost 4 bases and the J gene lost 0 bases, with 17 bases spanning the gap. The CDR3 runs to 17 residues. This chain's CDR3 is CASSSGAVRQSTDTQYF. The CDR3 nucleotides read TGTGCCAGCAGCTCTGGCGCGGTACGCCAGAGCACAGATACGCAGTATTTT. Based on the CDR3 plus reference TRBV7-8 and TRBJ2-3, the full variable domain is GAGVSQSPRYKVAKRGQDVALRCDPISGHVSLFWYQQALGQGPEFLTYFQNEAQLDKSGLPSDRFFAERPEGSVSTLKIQRTQQEDSAVYLCASSSGAVRQSTDTQYFGPGTRLTVL.

This clonotype was seen more than once but under ten times. The chain links TRBV25-1 to TRBJ1-5; D is ambiguous. The CDR3 contains 14 residues. The germline V gene has CDR1 MGHDK and CDR2 SYGVNS. V shed 2 bases and J shed 9 bases, with 14 bases lying between them. The CDR3 bases are TGTGCCAGCAGTGAAGGTATCGGGAGTTGGCCCCAGCATTTT. Its protein is CASSEGIGSWPQHF.

This clonotype was recorded at least ten times. V and J are TRBV20-1 and TRBJ1-5; possible D gene TRBD1, 5 bases. Trimming shortened V by 1 base and J by 5 bases, and 15 bases separated the two germline ends. The germline V gene encodes CDR1 DFQATT and CDR2 SNEGSKA (reference sequence). This CDR3 has 15 residues. The chain's CDR3 is CSARAHLGGDQPQHF. The CDR3 nucleotides are TGCAGTGCTAGAGCCCACTTGGGGGGGGATCAGCCCCAGCATTTT.